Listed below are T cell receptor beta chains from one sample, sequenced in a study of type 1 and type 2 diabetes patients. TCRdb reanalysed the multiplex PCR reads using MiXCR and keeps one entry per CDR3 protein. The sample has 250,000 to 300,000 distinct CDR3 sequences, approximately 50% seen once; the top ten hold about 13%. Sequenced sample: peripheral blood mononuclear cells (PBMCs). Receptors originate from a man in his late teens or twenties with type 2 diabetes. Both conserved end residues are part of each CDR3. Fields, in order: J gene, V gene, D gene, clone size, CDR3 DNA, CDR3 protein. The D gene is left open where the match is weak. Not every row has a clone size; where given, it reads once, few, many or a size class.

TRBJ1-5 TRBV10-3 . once TGTGCCAGCAGCGGACAGATTTATAGCAATCAGCACCAGCATTTT CASSGQIYSNQHQHF
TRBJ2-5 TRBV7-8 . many TGTGCCAGCAGCTTAGAGACCCAGTACTTC CASSLETQYF
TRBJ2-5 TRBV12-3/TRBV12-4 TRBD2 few TGTGCCAGCAGTCCCCGTCTTGCGGGGGTCGTAGTTGGGGAGACCCAGTACTTC CASSPRLAGVVVGETQYF
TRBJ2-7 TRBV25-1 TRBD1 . TGTGCCAGCAGCGTAGGGGCCGGGACAGGGGCTTACGAGCAGTACTTC CASSVGAGTGAYEQYF
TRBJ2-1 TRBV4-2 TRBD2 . TGTGCCAGCAGCCAAGGCGGGAGCGCACAGAGTGAGCAGTTCTTC CASSQGGSAQSEQFF
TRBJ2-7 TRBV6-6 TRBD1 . TGTGCCAGCAGTTCGCCGGGACAGGGGAGGAATGAGCGGTACTTC CASSSPGQGRNERYF
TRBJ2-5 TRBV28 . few TGTGCCAGCAAGGTCGGGGGTTCAGGAGAGACCCAGTACTTC CASKVGGSGETQYF
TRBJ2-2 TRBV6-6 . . TGCGCCAGCGGTGGGCAGCCCGGGGAGCTGTTTTTT CASGGQPGELFF
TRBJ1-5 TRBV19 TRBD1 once TGTGCCAGTAGCTCAAGGGGACAGGGATTGCAGCCCCAGCATTTT CASSSRGQGLQPQHF
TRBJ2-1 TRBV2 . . TGTGCCAGCAAAAACCGAGAGTACAATGAGCAGTTCTTC CASKNREYNEQFF
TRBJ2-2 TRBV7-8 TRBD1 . TGTGCCAGCAGCCGCAAACTCACACAGGGGGCCAAGGGCACCGGGGAGCTGTTTTTT CASSRKLTQGAKGTGELFF
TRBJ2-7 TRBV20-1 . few TGCAGTGCTAGTTTAGGGTCCTACGAGCAGTACTTC CSASLGSYEQYF
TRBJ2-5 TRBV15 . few TGTGCCACCAGCAGAGAGTCCGGGATCCAGTACTTC CATSRESGIQYF
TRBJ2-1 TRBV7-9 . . TGTGCCAGCAGCTTTGAAGGGGCTCTCAATGAGCAGTTCTTC CASSFEGALNEQFF
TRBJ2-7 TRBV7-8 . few TGTGCCAGCAGCTCCCCACCCAAATCCGAGCAGTACTTC CASSSPPKSEQYF
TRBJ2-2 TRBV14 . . TGTGCCAGCAGCCAAGATTCTCGGACTATTTACACCGGGGAGCTGTCTTTT CASSQDSRTIYTGELSF
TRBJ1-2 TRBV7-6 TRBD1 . TGTGCCAGCAGCTTAGTGGCGGGACAGGGGGTCGGGACCTTC CASSLVAGQGVGTF
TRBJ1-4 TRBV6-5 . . TGTGCCAGCAGTTCCCTGAGGGAAAAACTGTTTTTT CASSSLREKLFF
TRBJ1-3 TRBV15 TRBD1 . TGTGCCACCAGCCCGGGACAGTTCTCTGGAAACACCATATATTTT CATSPGQFSGNTIYF
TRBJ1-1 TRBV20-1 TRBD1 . TGCAGTGCTAGAGAACAGGGGGCGAATTTGGGGGCTTTCTTT CSAREQGANLGAFF